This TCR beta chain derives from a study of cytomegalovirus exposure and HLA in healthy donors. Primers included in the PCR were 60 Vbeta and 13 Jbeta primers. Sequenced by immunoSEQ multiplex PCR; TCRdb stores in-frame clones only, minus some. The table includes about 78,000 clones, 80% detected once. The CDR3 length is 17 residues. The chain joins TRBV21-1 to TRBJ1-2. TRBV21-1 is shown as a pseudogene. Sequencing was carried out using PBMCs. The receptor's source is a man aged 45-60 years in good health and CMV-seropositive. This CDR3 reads CASSKGEAGTYNYGYTF. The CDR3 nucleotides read TGTGCCAGCAGCAAAGGGGAGGCCGGAACTTATAACTATGGCTACACCTTC.